This TCR beta chain emerged from a study of cytomegalovirus exposure and HLA in healthy donors. At the level of the study: An early release of data contained 80 million to 85 million unique TCRs, which came from HLA-typed donors.

Regarding the study as a whole: In vitro experiments confirmed that a few CMV-associated chains were specific for CMV antigens. Several top significant clusters appeared, in a later analysis, to be linked to common viral pathogens. A previous analysis found most TCR beta V segments productive roughly 87% or roughly 30% of the time.

Note on this clone: Its antigen is not identified.

PCR amplification relied on 60 Vbeta primers (plus 13 Jbeta primers). Only in-frame clones appear in the TCRdb table, and some are missing; sequencing was by immunoSEQ multiplex PCR. The table has about 140,000 clones, 77% seen once; the top ten hold 2% to 2.5%. The source material was PBMCs. This clonotype was obtained from a young man in good health and CMV-seronegative.

The CDR3 loop reads CASSGTAGGGADTQYF. The CDR3 coding sequence is TGCGCCAGCAGTGGAACAGCGGGAGGGGGCGCAGATACGCAGTATTTT. The chain uses TRBV5-1 and TRBJ2-3; 10 positions agree with TRBD2. CDR3 length equals 16 residues. Trimming removed 5 bases from V and 4 bases from J; junction bases left unmatched: 10. The germline gives CDR1 SGHRS, CDR2 YFSETQ. The variable domain in full, completed from reference TRBV5-1 and TRBJ2-3, reads KAGVTQTPRYLIKTRGQQVTLSCSPISGHRSVSWYQQTPGQGLQFLFEYFSETQRNKGNFPGRFSGRQFSNSRSEMNVSTLELGDSALYLCASSGTAGGGADTQYFGPGTRLTVL.